Described below is a single TCR beta chain sequence and its context. Sequenced by immunoSEQ multiplex PCR; TCRdb stores in-frame clones only, minus some. In the table there are over 50,000 clones, roughly 85% of which are singletons. The data were obtained in a study of OX40 agonist ivuxolimab in advanced cancers. Study summary: The study enrolled dose-escalation patients with hepatocellular carcinoma, melanoma, renal cell or head and neck cancer. The mean age was roughly 60 years, ranging from about 23 to 79, with approximately 85% of participants male. One patient with hepatocellular carcinoma and two with cutaneous melanoma, three in all, had partial responses.

The sequence was obtained from an adult with an advanced solid tumor such as melanoma, head and neck, liver or kidney cancer. The material was CD4+ or CD8+ T cells sorted from blood, obtained in a trial of the OX40 agonist ivuxolimab.

CDR3 in DNA: TGTGCCAGCAGTATCGACTCGACACAAGAGACCCAGTACTTC. The encoded protein is CASSIDSTQETQYF. The chain has TRBV6-5 and TRBJ2-5; D gene unclear. V dropped 5 bases and J dropped 2 bases, with 12 bases sitting between them. The CDR3 covers 14 residues. Germline lookup yields CDR1 MNHEY and CDR2 SVGAGI.